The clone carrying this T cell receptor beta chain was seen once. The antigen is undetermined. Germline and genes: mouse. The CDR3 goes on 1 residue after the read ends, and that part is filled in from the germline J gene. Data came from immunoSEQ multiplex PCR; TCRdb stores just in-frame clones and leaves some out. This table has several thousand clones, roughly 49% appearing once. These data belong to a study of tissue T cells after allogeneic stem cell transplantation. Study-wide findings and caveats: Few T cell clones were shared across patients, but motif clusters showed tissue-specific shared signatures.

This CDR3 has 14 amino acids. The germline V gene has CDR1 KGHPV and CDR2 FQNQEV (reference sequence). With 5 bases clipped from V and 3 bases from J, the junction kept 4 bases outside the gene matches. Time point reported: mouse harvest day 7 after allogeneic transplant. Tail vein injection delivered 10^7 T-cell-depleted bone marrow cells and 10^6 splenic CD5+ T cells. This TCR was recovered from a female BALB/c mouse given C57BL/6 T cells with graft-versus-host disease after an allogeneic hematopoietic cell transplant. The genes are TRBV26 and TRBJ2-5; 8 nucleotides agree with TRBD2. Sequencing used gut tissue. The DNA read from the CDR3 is TGTGCCAGCAGTAGACTGGGGTTACAAGACACCCAGTAC. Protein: CASSRLGLQDTQY. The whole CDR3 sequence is CASSRLGLQDTQYF.